One sample yielded the 8 T cell receptor beta chains listed below, sequenced in a study of shared clonotypes between healthy human individuals. The naive CD8 subset, CD45RO-negative cells positively selected for CCR7, excluded terminally differentiated effector memory CD45RA+ cells. Only in-frame clones appear in the TCRdb table, and some are missing; sequencing was by immunoSEQ multiplex PCR. The repertoire consists of around 2,000,000 clones, with about 95% occurring once and the leading ten covering roughly 1%. The sample taken for sequencing was naive CD8+ T cells sorted from blood. These receptors were collected from a man aged 18 to 30 in good health.

V usage is TRBV29-1 and J usage is TRBJ1-1, with D possibly matching TRBD1 (6 bases). The CDR3 is 13 residues long. Germline loops: CDR1 SQVTM, CDR2 ANQGSEA. Trimming pared 7 bases from V and 7 bases from J, leaving 19 bases between. The chain's CDR3 is CSGKGTGWGEAFF. In DNA, the CDR3 is TGCAGCGGTAAGGGTACAGGGTGGGGTGAAGCTTTCTTT.

This chain connects TRBV19 to TRBJ1-5; D perhaps matches TRBD1 (5 bases). The V gene's germline CDR1 is LNHDA and CDR2 SQIVND (reference sequence). The CDR3 is 14 amino acids. V lost 2 bases, J lost 4 bases, and 9 bases lay in between. In nucleotides, the CDR3 is TGTGCCAGTAGTATAATGGGACTTAATCAGCCCCAGCATTTT. It encodes CASSIMGLNQPQHF.

V and J are TRBV30 and TRBJ2-3; 10 nucleotides line up with TRBD1. V trimming: 5 bases; J trimming: 0 bases; junction bases outside the gene matches: 5. CDR1 is GTSNPN, CDR2 SVGIG, per germline (reference sequence). The CDR3 runs to 15 residues. The CDR3 DNA is TGTGCCTGGGACTCGGGACAGGGGAGCACAGATACGCAGTATTTT. It specifies CAWDSGQGSTDTQYF.

This chain joins TRBV13 and TRBJ2-6; 11 bases fit TRBD2. The CDR3 is 20 residues long. The V gene end was trimmed by 4 bases and the J gene end by 2 bases; junction bases not matched to a gene: 13. Germline CDR1 reads PRHDT; CDR2 reads FYEKMQ (reference sequence). In DNA form, the CDR3 reads TGTGCCAGCAGCTCCACCCTAACTAGCGGGAGATGGGCTGGGGCCAACGTCCTGACTTTC. This codes for CASSSTLTSGRWAGANVLTF. The full variable domain, with the rest looked up from reference TRBV13 and TRBJ2-6, is AAGVIQSPRHLIKEKRETATLKCYPIPRHDTVYWYQQGPGQDPQFLISFYEKMQSDKGSIPDRFSAQQFSDYHSELNMSSLELGDSALYFCASSSTLTSGRWAGANVLTFGAGSRLTVL.

The V call is TRBV7-9, the J call TRBJ2-1; the D gene is possibly TRBD1 (6 bases). The CDR3 spans 15 residues. CDR1 and CDR2 (germline): SEHNR, FQNEAQ (reference sequence). Trimming removed 5 bases from V and 1 base from J, with 12 bases in between. The CDR3 nucleotides are TGTGCCAGCAGCCAGGGACACCCTTCCTACAATGAGCAGTTCTTC. Translating gives CASSQGHPSYNEQFF.

The V gene is TRBV10-3, the J gene TRBJ2-3; TRBD2 agrees at 7 bases. The germline V gene encodes CDR1 ENHRY and CDR2 SYGVKD. Trimming removed 0 bases from V and 7 bases from J; junction bases left unmatched: 7. The CDR3 runs 15 residues. CDR3 nucleotides: TGTGCCATCAGTGAGTCTAGCGGGCCCAGGAATACGCAGTATTTT. The encoded protein is CAISESSGPRNTQYF.

This sequence joins TRBV7-6 and TRBJ2-1; the D gene is possibly TRBD2 (6 bases). With 5 bases removed from V and 2 bases from J, the gap between germline ends came to 13 bases. CDR1 and CDR2 (germline): SGHVS, FNYEAQ. This CDR3 comprises 15 residues. This CDR3 reads CASSPDSGAYNEQFF. The DNA for the CDR3 is TGTGCCAGCAGCCCCGATAGCGGAGCCTACAATGAGCAGTTCTTC. Filled out from reference TRBV7-6 and TRBJ2-1, the complete variable domain reads GAGVSQSPRYKVTKRGQDVALRCDPISGHVSLYWYRQALGQGPEFLTYFNYEAQQDKSGLPNDRFSAERPEGSISTLTIQRTEQRDSAMYRCASSPDSGAYNEQFFGPGTRLTVL.

As regards this clone: The sample contains more than one DNA sequence encoding this CDR3. The chain uses TRBV5-4 and TRBJ2-7; possible D gene TRBD2, 6 bases. This CDR3 is built from 13 residues. V lost 0 bases and J 7 bases, leaving 11 bases between the germline ends. Germline-derived CDR1 and CDR2 are SGHNT and YYREEE (reference sequence). The CDR3 sequence: CASSLGAGGEQYF. The CDR3, as DNA: TGTGCCAGCAGCTTGGGAGCGGGTGGGGAGCAGTACTTC. The full variable domain, its missing parts supplied by reference TRBV5-4 and TRBJ2-7, is ETGVTQSPTHLIKTRGQQVTLRCSSQSGHNTVSWYQQALGQGPQFIFQYYREEENGRGNFPPRFSGLQFPNYSSELNVNALELDDSALYLCASSLGAGGEQYFGPGTRLTVT.